The sequence of this T cell receptor beta chain was determined in a study of cytomegalovirus exposure and HLA in healthy donors (TCRdb year 2017). Regarding the complete study: An earlier analysis of about 560 of the donors reported 250 to 300 Gb of sequence data and 95 million to 120 million unique TCR beta sequences obtained from some 200 million T cells. Typing coverage varied by locus: roughly 620-640 donors for A, B, C, DRB1 and DQB1; roughly 500 for DQA1; 606 for DPA1; roughly 470 for DPB1. High-throughput TCR immunosequencing, statistical association of individual TCRs with disease status, and machine learning were combined to predict cytomegalovirus infection status. An early release covering roughly 640 HLA-typed donors comprised 250 to 350 gigabases of sequencing data and tens of millions of unique TCR sequences. All discovery cohort repertoires had been generated using a single sequencing platform. Both class I and class II loci were covered by HLA typing, at four-digit resolution. An earlier analysis of about 620 of the donors applied high-throughput TCR beta sequencing to assess whether each TCR beta V gene segment acted as functional or pseudogenic. A separate validation cohort of about 110 different subjects was used in addition to the 666-subject first cohort. The study aimed to test whether cataloging public T cell receptors could reveal signatures of past pathogen exposure. The later analysis used no new phenotypic data to find candidate immune exposures, relying instead on TCR beta sequences and their occurrence across donors. On average, roughly 240,000 unique TCR beta nucleotide sequences were sequenced per donor among 350 to 400 genotyped donors of the cohort, with about 17% of those sequences being non-productive. Among the roughly 370 genotyped donors, approximately 82% belonged to the genetic ancestry cluster associated with self-reported Caucasian donors. Donor age, sex, ethnicity and CMV serostatus were compiled together with the repertoire data. Using immunosequencing, the study profiled T cell repertoires from roughly 650 subjects and related those repertoires to cytomegalovirus serostatus. Genome-wide SNP genotypes for about three fifths of the roughly 670 donors were used in a later genetic analysis, which treated that subset as a discovery cohort. A later analysis re-examined previously published TCR beta repertoires from about 700 donors and added high-resolution HLA genotyping to investigate patterns of TCR occurrence. Because of strong linkage in the cohort, roughly five DR-DQ haplotypes were treated as single units for association and clustering. Points the paper makes about the study in general: The classifier was reported to diagnose cytomegalovirus status with high specificity and sensitivity in both the original and validation cohorts. In a later analysis, HLA-associated TCR beta chains showed more clonal expansion and lower generation probabilities than non-associated chains that were equally common. Across donors, most TCR sequences were observed very rarely, whereas some public TCRs were present in many individuals. In a later analysis, the rate of TCR association differed among HLA loci, with DRB1 alleles having the most associated TCRs and HLA-C alleles having the fewest. In a later analysis, most CMV-associated TCR beta chains were found to appear HLA-restricted, with HLA associations seemingly driven largely by CMV exposure. In an earlier analysis of approximately 590 of the donors, most TCR beta V segments were observed in productive rearrangements about 90% or about 30% of the time, broadly matching IMGT annotations. Immune exposure information for the cohort was limited to CMV serostatus. Linkage disequilibrium might explain the correlated functional status among segregating V segments, but an unknown experimental factor could not be ruled out. A cluster of highly shared sequence variants was judged likely to be a technical artifact of the sequencing pipeline. A later analysis associated 16,951 TCR beta sequences with specific HLA alleles at a false discovery rate of 0.05. The authors suggested that the approach could potentially be generalized to other disease states and immunological phenotypes. In vitro tests confirmed that a few of the cytomegalovirus-associated TCR beta chains recognize cytomegalovirus antigens. A further reported finding was that TCR beta sequences accurately predicted the HLA-A and HLA-B alleles for most subjects in the first cohort. A later genetic analysis reported fewer N-insertions in productive TCRs among donors in an Asian-associated ancestry cluster than the roughly 700-donor mean. The earlier analysis of approximately 540 of the donors excluded approximately 15 rarely observed V segments, including chromosome 9 orphons, because counts were too low. Several of the top co-occurrence clusters appeared to be linked to parvovirus B19, influenza, CMV and Epstein-Barr virus, according to a later analysis. Presence/absence analyses assumed roughly uniform sequencing depth across donors, an assumption that may not hold. Some IMGT-functional V segments, including TRBV6-2 and TRBV6-3, could not be distinguished by the 87-base-pair reads and were therefore excluded. In the study, about 150 TCR beta chains were listed as associated with cytomegalovirus. Because HLA typing was unavailable for some donors at each locus, only the typed subset was used in association tests. V-gene and J-gene trimming of TCR beta chains was associated with a missense DCLRE1C variant in a later genetic analysis, and the association was replicated in an independent cohort. The cohort was sequenced for TCR beta chains only, and without alpha or paired-chain data the features that could be detected were limited. Strong co-occurrence of HLA alleles, especially DR and DQ, made assigning TCR associations to individual alleles difficult.

The cohort consisted of 600 to 700 healthy bone marrow donors. At the time of sampling, all cohort members were nominally healthy, though unrecorded immune exposures were likely present. The donor was CMV seronegative and belonged to the group of 352 seronegative cohort members. A peripheral blood sample was provided by each donor, and peripheral blood mononuclear cells were used for TCR beta sequencing. Genomic DNA extraction from the blood cell samples was performed with the Qiagen DNeasy Blood Extraction Kit. Receptors were amplified or captured by the immunoSEQ multiplex PCR assay. The multiplex PCR relied on a mix of 60 forward primers for TCR Vbeta segments and 13 reverse primers for TCR Jbeta segments. The CDR3 region of rearranged TCR beta genes was amplified from genomic DNA with a multiplex PCR assay. The amplified TCR beta libraries were sequenced on the Illumina HiSeq System as 87-base-pair reads. As for the authors' bioinformatics: A later analysis tallied around 82 million unique TCR beta chains across the 666 repertoires, and about 12 million of those chains were shared by two or more donors. Raw reads were error-corrected and collapsed into unique sequences with a nearest-neighbor algorithm that merged closely related sequences to remove PCR and sequencing errors. To assign V, D and J gene segments, CDR3 sequences were aligned to IMGT reference sequences. For a sequence to be retained, a match of at least six nucleotides was required to both a V gene segment and a J gene segment. Rearrangements were called productive when the CDR3 lacked stop codons and stayed in frame with V and J; all others were non-productive. Following IMGT convention, CDR3 was defined as the stretch from the second conserved V-encoded cysteine to the conserved J-encoded phenylalanine. In an earlier analysis of roughly 610 of the donors, sequences lacking an unambiguous match to a single V gene segment were excluded. In an earlier analysis of 500 to 750 of the donors, V segments were called functional above 56.7% productive rearrangements and were called segregating when the between-donor standard deviation exceeded 5%. To diagnose cytomegalovirus status from the catalog of TCR beta chain sequences, a statistical classification framework was built. A later analysis assigned V and J genes by comparing TCR nucleotide sequences with IMGT/GENE-DB human TR gene sequences. In a later analysis, CDR3 sequences and most-parsimonious VDJ recombination scenarios were assigned using the TCRdist pipeline. In a later analysis, each TCR beta chain was defined by its CDR3 amino acid sequence together with its V-gene family, and reads without a unique V-gene family were excluded. A later analysis removed several hundred highly shared, low-generation-probability nucleotide sequences to deal with suspected cross-contamination and a sequencing artifact. In a later analysis, a clonal expansion index for each public chain was calculated from normalized within-repertoire ranks of inferred template counts. In a later analysis, generation probabilities were computed with a VDJ recombination model fitted to out-of-frame rearrangements, and the resulting probabilities were checked against IGoR. In a later analysis, hypergeometric tests were used to score TCR-TCR, TCR-HLA and TCR-CMV co-occurrence, with a repertoire-size bias correction applied to TCR pairs. In a later analysis, false discovery rates were estimated by permuting HLA or CMV assignments 20 times. A later analysis grouped co-occurring TCRs with DBSCAN, adding TCRdist sequence similarity when clustering within HLA-allele-positive subsets. Co-occurrence clustering excluded repertoires with fewer than 30,000 or more than 120,000 public chains, plus five with anomalous nucleotide sharing. The table was pulled from immuneACCESS by TCRdb, which kept in-frame rearrangements only. Such tables lose some clones; where checked, under half of the loss comes from unresolved V genes, and the rest has no known cause. The V and J calls and clone size were taken over from that table, and D and trimming were inferred from the DNA. Here the sample has around 170,000 clones; around 83% occur a single time. The top ten hold 0.8% of the sample.

A note on this clone: Its antigen is not yet known. Base qualities are not at hand, and no much larger clone is one base apart.

For CDR1 and CDR2, the germline V gene lists KGHSH and LQKENI. Counted from cysteine to phenylalanine, this CDR3 has 16 amino acids. The entry retains the CDR3 DNA only, 48 bases that are in frame from base 1. V is pruned by 2 bases and J by 2 bases, leaving 4 bases of the junction without a gene match. Recombination linked TRBV18 to TRBJ2-3; TRBD1 fits 10 bases in the junction. The material sequenced was PBMCs. The TCR was taken from a woman younger than 30 in good health and CMV-seronegative. The DNA reads TGTGCCAGCTCACCAAGGGACAGGGGATTCACAGATACGCAGTATTTT. Its coded protein is CASSPRDRGFTDTQYF. The reference TRBV18 and TRBJ2-3 proteins fill in what lies around the CDR3, so the full variable domain reads NAGVMQNPRHLVRRRGQEARLRCSPMKGHSHVYWYRQLPEEGLKFMVYLQKENIIDESGMPKERFSAEFPKEGPSILRIQQVVRGDSAAYFCASSPRDRGFTDTQYFGPGTRLTVL.